The rows below give T cell receptor beta chains drawn from one sample of a study of CD8+CD57+ T cells in acquired aplastic anemia. From the reads, TCRdb called clonotypes with MiXCR, one entry per CDR3 protein. The sample holds around 200,000 distinct CDR3 sequences, about 50% seen once. The sequencing sample was made of sorted CD4+, CD8+, or CD8+CD57+ T cells (not recorded which) from PBMCs. These receptors were taken from a human donor with aplastic anemia. CDR3s leave out the opening cysteine and the closing phenylalanine or tryptophan.

v_gene: TRBV7-3; j_gene: TRBJ2-1; len: 9; CDR3aa: ASGTVFEQF
v_gene: TRBV6-1; j_gene: TRBJ2-7; len: 12; CDR3aa: ASSTGTGRTEQY
v_gene: TRBV7-9; j_gene: TRBJ2-7; len: 11; CDR3aa: ASSSGQTYEQY
v_gene: TRBV6-1; j_gene: TRBJ2-7; len: 12; CDR3aa: ASSETGQGYEQY
v_gene: TRBV5-6; j_gene: TRBJ1-4; len: 11; CDR3aa: VSSSGQDEKLF
v_gene: TRBV11-1; j_gene: TRBJ2-1; len: 17; CDR3aa: ASSLSGTSGRPAYNEQF
v_gene: TRBV20-1; j_gene: TRBJ2-2; len: 13; CDR3aa: SARGSNSDGGELF
v_gene: TRBV25-1; j_gene: TRBJ1-2; len: 12; CDR3aa: ASRGTGMSVSYT
v_gene: TRBV6-1; j_gene: TRBJ2-4; len: 12; CDR3aa: ASFTGGAGNIQY
v_gene: TRBV5-5; j_gene: TRBJ1-2; len: 11; CDR3aa: ASSPRGLDGYT
v_gene: TRBV2; j_gene: TRBJ1-5; len: 11; CDR3aa: ASSAQPNQPQH
v_gene: TRBV2; j_gene: TRBJ1-4; len: 13; CDR3aa: ASRRQGASNEKLF
v_gene: TRBV19; j_gene: TRBJ1-2; len: 12; CDR3aa: ASSIFATNYGHT
v_gene: TRBV7-6; j_gene: TRBJ2-1; len: 13; CDR3aa: ASSSGLAVFVEQF
v_gene: TRBV5-1; j_gene: TRBJ2-2; len: 15; CDR3aa: ASSLNGGGDGTGELF
v_gene: TRBV19; j_gene: TRBJ1-5; len: 11; CDR3aa: ASGDIADQPQH
v_gene: TRBV6-5; j_gene: TRBJ2-7; len: 10; CDR3aa: ASSYGRAEQY
v_gene: TRBV7-8; j_gene: TRBJ1-6; len: 12; CDR3aa: ASSSQGENSPLH
v_gene: TRBV5-6; j_gene: TRBJ1-2; len: 9; CDR3aa: ASSLEGGYT
v_gene: TRBV18; j_gene: TRBJ1-5; len: 12; CDR3aa: ASSRGTGPQPQH
v_gene: TRBV9; j_gene: TRBJ1-2; len: 10; CDR3aa: ASSRVSLGYT
v_gene: TRBV25-1; j_gene: TRBJ2-7; len: 12; CDR3aa: ASSESQGGREQH
v_gene: TRBV2; j_gene: TRBJ2-3; len: 12; CDR3aa: ASTVSGNTDTQY
v_gene: TRBV29-1; j_gene: TRBJ1-3; len: 11; CDR3aa: SVEQGSGNTIY
v_gene: TRBV12-3/TRBV12-4; j_gene: TRBJ1-2; len: 14; CDR3aa: ASSPLGGRGQDGYT
v_gene: TRBV25-1; j_gene: TRBJ1-1; len: 10; CDR3aa: ASTLGDTEAF
v_gene: TRBV5-1; j_gene: TRBJ2-3; len: 12; CDR3aa: ASRVAGGSDTQY
v_gene: TRBV11-2; j_gene: TRBJ1-6; len: 13; CDR3aa: ASSLDVGPAAPLH
v_gene: TRBV24-1; j_gene: TRBJ2-1; len: 13; CDR3aa: ATGSMAPAGNEQF
v_gene: TRBV10-3; j_gene: TRBJ2-7; len: 12; CDR3aa: ASSSRGSSYEQC
v_gene: TRBV20-1; j_gene: TRBJ2-7; len: 9; CDR3aa: SAQTGNEQY
v_gene: TRBV12-5; j_gene: TRBJ2-5; len: 10; CDR3aa: ASGLSPETQY
v_gene: TRBV6-1; j_gene: TRBJ2-7; len: 12; CDR3aa: ASSSPTRPGEQY
v_gene: TRBV10-3; j_gene: TRBJ1-1; len: 13; CDR3aa: AISAPDRAQGEAF
v_gene: TRBV19; j_gene: TRBJ1-1; len: 13; CDR3aa: ASSTGTGWPTEAF
v_gene: TRBV7-9; j_gene: TRBJ1-5; len: 11; CDR3aa: ASSLVQDQPQH
v_gene: TRBV9; j_gene: TRBJ1-3; len: 17; CDR3aa: ASSPRVTSAWSRGNTIY
v_gene: TRBV10-2; j_gene: TRBJ2-7; len: 10; CDR3aa: ASSLEGWEQY
v_gene: TRBV20-1; j_gene: TRBJ1-1; len: 13; CDR3aa: SARAAKGPGTEAF